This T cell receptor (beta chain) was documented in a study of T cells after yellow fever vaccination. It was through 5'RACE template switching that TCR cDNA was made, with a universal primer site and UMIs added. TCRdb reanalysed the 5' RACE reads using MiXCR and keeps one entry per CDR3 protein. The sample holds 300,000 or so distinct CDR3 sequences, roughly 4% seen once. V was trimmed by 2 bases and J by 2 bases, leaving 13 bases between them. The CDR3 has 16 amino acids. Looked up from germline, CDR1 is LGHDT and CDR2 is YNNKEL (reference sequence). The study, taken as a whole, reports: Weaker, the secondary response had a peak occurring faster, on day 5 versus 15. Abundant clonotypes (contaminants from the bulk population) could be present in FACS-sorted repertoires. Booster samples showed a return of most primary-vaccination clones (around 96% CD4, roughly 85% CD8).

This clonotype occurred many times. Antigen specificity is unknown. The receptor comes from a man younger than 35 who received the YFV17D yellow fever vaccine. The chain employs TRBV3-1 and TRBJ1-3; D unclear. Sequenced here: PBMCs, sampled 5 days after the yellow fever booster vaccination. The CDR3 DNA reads TGTGCCAGCAGCCAACCCCTCTTTGAGGCTGGAAACACCATATATTTT. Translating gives CASSQPLFEAGNTIYF.